The entry that follows covers one T cell receptor (beta chain) sequence. This receptor's antigen is unknown. Base quality data are lacking; no much larger clone is found one base away. This entry belongs to a study of cytomegalovirus exposure and HLA in healthy donors listed by TCRdb under 2017. As for the study more broadly: According to an earlier analysis of several hundred of the donors, about 179 million T cells yielded 117 million unique TCR beta sequences and approximately 280 Gb of sequence data. About 280 gigabases of sequencing data and approximately 85 million unique TCR sequences were included in an early release covering around 600 HLA-typed donors. Among the roughly 430 genotyped donors, more than 70% belonged to the genetic ancestry cluster associated with self-reported Caucasian donors. The study aimed to test whether signatures of past pathogen exposure could be identified by cataloging public T cell receptors. The study used immunosequencing to profile the T cell repertoires of approximately 640 subjects and linked those repertoires to cytomegalovirus serostatus. Besides the first cohort of some 670 subjects, a separate validation cohort made up of some 110 different subjects was used. To predict cytomegalovirus infection status, the study brought together high-throughput TCR immunosequencing, statistical association of individual TCRs with disease status, and machine learning. A later analysis re-analyzed previously published TCR beta repertoires from 500 to 700 donors and added high-resolution HLA genotyping to study TCR occurrence patterns. In the later analysis, no new phenotypic data were used to find candidate immune exposures; instead, reliance was placed on TCR beta sequences and their occurrence across donors. In an earlier analysis of 500 to 650 of the donors, high-throughput TCR beta sequencing was used to judge whether each TCR beta V gene segment behaved as functional or pseudogenic. Donor age, sex, ethnicity and CMV serostatus were collected together with the repertoire data. A later genetic analysis used genome-wide SNP genotypes for about three fifths of the 666 donors, treating that subset as a discovery cohort. Every discovery cohort repertoire had been produced on one sequencing platform. HLA typing included class I and class II loci at four-digit resolution. The number of donors typed differed by locus, with about 629-640 for A, B, C, DRB1 and DQB1, 522 for DQA1, under 610 for DPA1, and under 490 for DPB1. Roughly 5 DR-DQ haplotypes were handled as single units for association and clustering, since linkage in the cohort was strong. Among 398 genotyped donors of the cohort, an average of around 220,000 unique TCR beta nucleotide sequences was sequenced per donor, of which about 18% were non-productive. General findings and caveats noted by the study authors: Strong co-occurrence of HLA alleles, especially DR and DQ, made assigning TCR associations to individual alleles difficult. Because the 87-base-pair reads could not distinguish some IMGT-functional V segments, including TRBV6-2 and TRBV6-3, those segments were excluded. At a false discovery rate of 0.05, a later analysis linked 16,951 TCR beta sequences to specific HLA alleles. In both the original and validation cohorts, the classifier was reported to diagnose cytomegalovirus status with high specificity and sensitivity. A cluster of highly shared sequence variants was judged likely to represent a technical artifact of the sequencing pipeline. A further reported finding was that TCR beta sequences accurately predicted the HLA-A and HLA-B alleles for most subjects in the first cohort. Because counts were too low, fewer than 20 rarely observed V segments, including chromosome 9 orphons, were excluded from the earlier analysis of around 590 of the donors. Three of the identified cytomegalovirus-associated TCR beta chains were confirmed in vitro to be specific for cytomegalovirus antigens. Linkage disequilibrium might explain the correlated functional status among segregating V segments, but an unknown experimental factor could not be ruled out. In a later analysis, the rate of TCR association differed among HLA loci, with DRB1 alleles having the most associated TCRs and HLA-C alleles having the fewest. The study gave a list of some 150 TCR beta chains associated with cytomegalovirus. According to the authors, the approach could potentially be generalized to other disease states and immunological phenotypes. Immune exposure information for the cohort was limited to CMV serostatus. HLA typing was unavailable for some donors at each locus, so association tests used only the typed subset. Compared with the approximately 600-donor mean, donors in an Asian-associated ancestry cluster had fewer N-insertions in productive TCRs, according to a later genetic analysis. Compared with equally common non-associated chains, HLA-associated TCR beta chains in a later analysis were more clonally expanded and had lower generation probabilities. Most TCR sequences were observed very rarely across donors, whereas some public TCRs were present in many individuals. In a later analysis, several top co-occurrence clusters were reported to appear linked to parvovirus B19, influenza, CMV and Epstein-Barr virus. Sequencing depth was assumed to be roughly uniform across donors in the presence/absence analyses, though that assumption may not hold. In a later genetic analysis, a missense DCLRE1C variant was associated with V-gene and J-gene trimming of TCR beta chains, and the association was replicated in an independent cohort. The cohort was sequenced for TCR beta chains only, and without alpha or paired-chain data the features that could be detected were limited. A later analysis found that most CMV-associated TCR beta chains appeared HLA-restricted, with HLA associations seemingly driven largely by CMV exposure. An earlier analysis of 587 of the donors showed that most TCR beta V segments appeared in productive rearrangements either about 90% or about 30% of the time, which broadly matched IMGT annotations.

In total, fewer than 750 healthy bone marrow donors made up the cohort. All cohort members were sampled while nominally healthy, although unrecorded immune exposures were likely present. The donor was CMV seropositive and was included in the group of approximately 300 seropositive cohort members. Every donor gave a peripheral blood sample, and the peripheral blood mononuclear cells from that sample were used for TCR beta sequencing. Genomic DNA was extracted from the blood cell samples with the Qiagen DNeasy Blood Extraction Kit. Library generation was performed with the immunoSEQ multiplex PCR assay. A mixture of 60 forward primers for TCR Vbeta segments and 13 reverse primers for TCR Jbeta segments was used in the multiplex PCR. The CDR3 region of rearranged TCR beta genes was amplified from genomic DNA with a multiplex PCR assay. Amplified TCR beta libraries were sequenced as 87-base-pair reads on the Illumina HiSeq System. As for the authors' bioinformatics: In a later analysis, some 80 million unique TCR beta chains were counted across the approximately 640 repertoires, and around 11 million of these chains were shared by at least two donors. Raw reads were error-corrected and collapsed into unique sequences with a nearest-neighbor algorithm that merged closely related sequences to remove PCR and sequencing errors. V, D and J gene segments were assigned by aligning CDR3 sequences to IMGT reference sequences. For a sequence to be retained, at least a six-nucleotide match to both a V gene segment and a J gene segment was required. A rearrangement was called productive if the CDR3 had no stop codons and remained in frame with V and J, and every other rearrangement was called non-productive. Following IMGT convention, CDR3 was defined as the stretch from the second conserved V-encoded cysteine up to the conserved J-encoded phenylalanine. The earlier analysis of roughly 590 of the donors excluded any sequence lacking an unambiguous match to a single V gene segment. An earlier analysis of fewer than 750 of the donors classified V segments as functional when productive rearrangements were above 56.7% and as segregating when the standard deviation between donors was above 5%. A statistical classification framework was built to diagnose cytomegalovirus status from the catalog of TCR beta chain sequences. In a later analysis, V and J genes were assigned by comparing TCR nucleotide sequences against IMGT/GENE-DB human TR gene sequences. The TCRdist pipeline was used in a later analysis to assign CDR3 sequences and most-parsimonious VDJ recombination scenarios. In a later analysis, each TCR beta chain was defined by its CDR3 amino acid sequence together with its V-gene family, and reads without a unique V-gene family were excluded. As a way to deal with suspected cross-contamination and a sequencing artifact, a later analysis dropped 640 or so nucleotide sequences that were highly shared and had low generation probability. In a later analysis, a clonal expansion index was calculated for each public chain from normalized within-repertoire ranks of inferred template counts. A later analysis computed generation probabilities with a VDJ recombination model fitted to out-of-frame rearrangements, and checked the results against IGoR. A later analysis scored TCR-TCR, TCR-HLA and TCR-CMV co-occurrence with hypergeometric tests, applying a repertoire-size bias correction to TCR pairs. In a later analysis, false discovery rates were estimated by permuting HLA or CMV assignments 20 times. A later analysis grouped co-occurring TCRs with DBSCAN, adding TCRdist sequence similarity when clustering within HLA-allele-positive subsets. Co-occurrence clustering excluded repertoires with fewer than 30,000 or more than 120,000 public chains, plus five with anomalous nucleotide sharing. This immuneACCESS table, as held by TCRdb, lists in-frame sequences with V and J called but not all clones. Of the missing ones, under half trace to an unresolved V gene in checked studies; the others have no known cause. The DNA gave D and trimming, while V, J and clone size come from that table. The sample includes about 92,000 clones, with over 75% observed a single time. The ten most abundant clones make up about 1.2% of the sample.

V trim: 0 bases; J trim: 2 bases; unmatched bases: 5. CDR1 and CDR2 are read off the germline V gene as SGDLS and YYNGEE. Counted from cysteine to phenylalanine, this CDR3 has 16 amino acids. The CDR3 DNA has 48 bases and is translated from base 1. The sequence was collected from a girl under 10 years old in good health and CMV-seropositive. Recombination connected TRBV9 to TRBJ2-1; 7 central nucleotides agree with TRBD2. Sequencing was performed on PBMCs. For the CDR3, the sequence is CASSVVSAGAYNEQFF. The DNA sequence follows: TGTGCCAGCAGCGTAGTGTCGGCGGGAGCCTACAATGAGCAGTTCTTC. The CDR3, completed at both ends by the reference TRBV9 and TRBJ2-1 genes, gives the full variable domain DSGVTQTPKHLITATGQRVTLRCSPRSGDLSVYWYQQSLDQGLQFLIQYYNGEERAKGNILERFSAQQFPDLHSELNLSSLELGDSALYFCASSVVSAGAYNEQFFGPGTRLTVL.